The sequence of this T cell receptor beta chain was determined in a study of shared clonotypes between healthy human individuals. This CDR3 is built from 11 residues. Germline CDR1 reads SQVTM; CDR2 reads ANQGSEA. Trimming left V 5 bases short and J 6 bases short, with 10 bases between. This clone has more than one count but fewer than ten. Donors were healthy HIV-negative adults without recently reported acute infections or vaccinations. The protocol was immunoSEQ multiplex PCR, while the TCRdb copy is restricted to in-frame clones and leaves out a portion. The sample holds roughly 510,000 clones, roughly 79% seen once.

This sequence joins TRBV29-1 and TRBJ1-1; D ambiguous. Material: PBMCs. The TCR sequence derives from a woman in her forties in good health. Some clones in this sample may be carry-over from other donors' samples. The CDR3 DNA reads TGCAGCGTTCGCCGCGGAGCTGAAGCTTTCTTT. Translation gives CSVRRGAEAFF.